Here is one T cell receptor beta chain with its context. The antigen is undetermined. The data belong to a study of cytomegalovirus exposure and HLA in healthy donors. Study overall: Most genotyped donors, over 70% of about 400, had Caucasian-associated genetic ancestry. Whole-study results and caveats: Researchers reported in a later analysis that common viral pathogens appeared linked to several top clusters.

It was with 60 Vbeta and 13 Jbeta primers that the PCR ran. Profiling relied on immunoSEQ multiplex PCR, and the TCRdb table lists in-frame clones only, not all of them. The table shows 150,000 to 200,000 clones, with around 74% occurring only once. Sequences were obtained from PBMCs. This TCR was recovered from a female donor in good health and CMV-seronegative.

In DNA, the CDR3 is TGTGCCAGCAGCCGTCTCGGGACAGCCTCCTACGAGCAGTACTTC. This encodes CASSRLGTASYEQYF. The chain combines TRBV27 with TRBJ2-7; 7 nucleotides agree with TRBD1. CDR3 size: 15 residues. The germline V gene encodes CDR1 MNHEY and CDR2 SMNVEV (reference sequence). V was clipped by 6 bases and J by 0 bases; unmatched bases: 8.